This entry describes one T cell receptor (beta chain). The sample originates from a study of cytomegalovirus exposure and HLA in healthy donors. PCR amplification relied on 60 Vbeta primers (plus 13 Jbeta primers). Only in-frame clones appear in the TCRdb table, and some are missing; sequencing was by immunoSEQ multiplex PCR. Of 84,000 or so clones detected, 60% to 80% appear once; the ten largest clones hold about 2%. V was shortened by 7 bases and J by 1 base, with 22 bases between the two germline ends. CDR3 length: 17 amino acids. Germline V gene lookup returns CDR1 SGHDN and CDR2 FVKESK. The chain couples TRBV14 to TRBJ1-1; perhaps TRBD1 as D (6 bases). The TCR sequence derives from a boy aged 5-17 years in good health and CMV-seronegative. Sequenced input: PBMCs. In nucleotides, the CDR3 is TGTGCCAGCATCCCTCCCTTAGGGGGGGCTAAGAACACTGAAGCTTTCTTT. Translation gives CASIPPLGGAKNTEAFF.